The TCR beta chain under discussion was sequenced for a study of blood T cell repertoires in COVID-19. Study details: T cells, B-cell-depleted T cells, or PBMCs provided the cDNA or gDNA that served as material.

How the authors handled the data: Amplification with reference gene primers provided the estimates of nucleated cell counts. Assay used: immunoSEQ multiplex PCR; TCRdb lists only in-frame clones, some missing. V and J calls plus clone size are reproduced from that table; the DNA served to infer D and trimming. In the table there are about 80,000 clones, approximately 80% of which are singletons. This clone was picked up many times. V was pared by 4 bases and J by 7 bases, with 17 bases between. Germline V gene lookup returns CDR1 MGHRA and CDR2 YSYEKL. The CDR3 is 16 amino acids. Specimen: peripheral blood. The receptor was derived from a woman in her 70s with acute or convalescent COVID-19. The genes are TRBV4-1 and TRBJ1-6; D gene ambiguous. The CDR3 DNA is TGCGCCAGCAGCCTAGTATGGAGAGCTGAGAATTCACCCCTCCACTTT. This gives the protein CASSLVWRAENSPLHF.